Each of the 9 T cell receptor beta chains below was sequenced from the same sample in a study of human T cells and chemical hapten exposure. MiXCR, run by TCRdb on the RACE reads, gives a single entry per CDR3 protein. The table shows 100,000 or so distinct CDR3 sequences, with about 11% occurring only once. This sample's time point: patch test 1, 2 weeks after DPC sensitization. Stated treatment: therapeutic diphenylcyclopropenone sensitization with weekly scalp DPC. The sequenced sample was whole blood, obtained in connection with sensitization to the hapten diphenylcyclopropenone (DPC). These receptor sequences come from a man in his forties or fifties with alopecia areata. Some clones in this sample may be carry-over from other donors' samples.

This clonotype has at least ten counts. As DNA, the CDR3 is TGTGCCAGCAGCTTAGAGAGTTTGGGACAGGGGCCATGGGACACTGAAGCTTTCTTT. Translation gives CASSLESLGQGPWDTEAFF. The rearrangement uses TRBV7-4 and TRBJ1-1; TRBD1 aligns across 10 bases. J was trimmed by 3 bases and V by 1 base; bases with no gene match: 14. The CDR3 is 19 residues long. Per germline, CDR1 SGHVT and CDR2 SQSDAQ. The full variable domain, in which reference TRBV7-4 and TRBJ1-1 provide the parts outside the CDR3, is GAGVSQSPRYKVAKRGRDVALRCDSISGHVTLYWYRQTLGQGSEVLTYSQSDAQRDKSGRPSGRFSAERPERSVSTLKIQRTEQGDSAVYLCASSLESLGQGPWDTEAFFGQGTRLTVV.

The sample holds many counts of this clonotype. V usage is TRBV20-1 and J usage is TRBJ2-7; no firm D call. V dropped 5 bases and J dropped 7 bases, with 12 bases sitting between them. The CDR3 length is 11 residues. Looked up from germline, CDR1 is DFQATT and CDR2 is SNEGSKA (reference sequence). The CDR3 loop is CSAYALREQYF. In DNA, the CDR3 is TGCAGTGCTTACGCTTTAAGGGAGCAGTACTTC.

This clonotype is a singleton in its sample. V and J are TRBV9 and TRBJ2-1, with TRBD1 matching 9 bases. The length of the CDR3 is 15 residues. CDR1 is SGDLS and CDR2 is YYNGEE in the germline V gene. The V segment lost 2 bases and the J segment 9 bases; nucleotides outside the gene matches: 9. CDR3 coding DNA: TGTGCCAGCAGCGTGACGGGACAGGGTAACAGTGAGCAGTTCTTC. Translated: CASSVTGQGNSEQFF.

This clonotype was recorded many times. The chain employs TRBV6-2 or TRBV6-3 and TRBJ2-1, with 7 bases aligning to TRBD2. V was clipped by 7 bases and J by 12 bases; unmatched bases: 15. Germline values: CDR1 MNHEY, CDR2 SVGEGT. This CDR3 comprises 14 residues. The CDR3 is CASKDLGGGRSQFF. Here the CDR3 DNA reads TGTGCCAGCAAAGACCTAGGTGGCGGGAGATCGCAGTTCTTC.

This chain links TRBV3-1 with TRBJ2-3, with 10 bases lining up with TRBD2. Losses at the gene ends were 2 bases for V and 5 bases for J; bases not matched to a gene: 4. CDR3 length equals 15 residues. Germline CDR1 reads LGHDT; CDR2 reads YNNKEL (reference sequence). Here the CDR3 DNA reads TGTGCCAGCAGCCAACTAGCGGGAGTTGTAGATACGCAGTATTTT. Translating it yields CASSQLAGVVDTQYF.

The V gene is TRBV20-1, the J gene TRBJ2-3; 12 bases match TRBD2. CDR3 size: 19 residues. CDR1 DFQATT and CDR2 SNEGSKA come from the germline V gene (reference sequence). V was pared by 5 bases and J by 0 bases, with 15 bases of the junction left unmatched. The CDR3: CSAGQGLAGRISSTDTQYF. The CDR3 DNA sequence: TGCAGTGCTGGCCAGGGACTAGCGGGTCGAATTTCTAGCACAGATACGCAGTATTTT.

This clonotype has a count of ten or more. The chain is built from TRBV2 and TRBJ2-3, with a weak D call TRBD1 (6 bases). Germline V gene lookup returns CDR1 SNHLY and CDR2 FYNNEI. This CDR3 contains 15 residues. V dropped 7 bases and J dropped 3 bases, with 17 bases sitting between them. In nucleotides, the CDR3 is TGTGCCAGCATGGGGAACAGGGAATTGACAGATACGCAGTATTTT. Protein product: CASMGNRELTDTQYF.

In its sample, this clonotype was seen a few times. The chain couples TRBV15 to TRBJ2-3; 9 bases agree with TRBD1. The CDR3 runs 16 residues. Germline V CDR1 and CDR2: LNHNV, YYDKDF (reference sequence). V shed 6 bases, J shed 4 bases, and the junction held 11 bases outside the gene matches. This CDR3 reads CATSREQGARSDTQYF. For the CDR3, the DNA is TGTGCCACCAGTCGTGAACAGGGGGCTAGGTCAGATACGCAGTATTTT.

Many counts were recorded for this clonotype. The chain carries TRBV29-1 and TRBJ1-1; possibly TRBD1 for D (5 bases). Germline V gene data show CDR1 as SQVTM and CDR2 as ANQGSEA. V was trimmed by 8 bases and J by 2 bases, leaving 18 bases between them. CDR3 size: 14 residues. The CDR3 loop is CSTERAQGNTEAFF. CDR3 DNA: TGCAGCACTGAGAGGGCCCAGGGAAACACTGAAGCTTTCTTT.